The TCR beta chain described here comes from a study of OX40 agonist ivuxolimab in advanced cancers. Background on the study: An agonistic anti-OX40 (CD134) antibody, ivuxolimab, was used to treat the patients.

Germline V gene data show CDR1 as MDHEN and CDR2 as SYDVKM. V lost 1 base and J lost 5, with 6 bases in between. CDR3 size: 14 residues. Assay used: immunoSEQ multiplex PCR; TCRdb lists only in-frame clones, some missing. The sample consists of almost 70,000 clones, 65% to 80% of them appearing once. This sequence joins TRBV28 and TRBJ1-6; D not resolved. The sequencing used CD4+ or CD8+ T cells sorted from blood, collected in a trial of the OX40 agonist ivuxolimab. This clonotype originated in an adult with an advanced solid tumor such as melanoma, head and neck, liver or kidney cancer. The CDR3 DNA is TGTGCCAGCAGTTTATACACTGATAATTCACCCCTCCACTTT. Protein product: CASSLYTDNSPLHF.